Shown below are 21 T cell receptor beta chains from a single sample sequenced in a study of blood T cell repertoires in COVID-19. Clones were read by immunoSEQ multiplex PCR, and TCRdb kept only the in-frame ones, dropping some. Among fewer than 250,000 clones listed, 85% were seen once. The sample taken for sequencing was peripheral blood. All receptors come from a man aged 60 to 69 with COVID-19, enrolled during active disease.

V is TRBV11-2 and J is TRBJ2-2; D gene uncertain. Trimming took off 0 bases at V and 3 bases at J, with 5 bases between the two ends. Per germline, CDR1 SGHAT and CDR2 FQNNGV. The CDR3 has 14 amino acids. The CDR3 DNA follows: TGTGCCAGCAGCTTAGACACATACACCGGGGAGCTGTTTTTT. Protein: CASSLDTYTGELFF.

This clone was counted a few times. The chain employs TRBV10-3 and TRBJ1-1; TRBD1 might be the D (5 bases). Trimming cost V 6 bases and J 9 bases, with 14 bases left between them. Germline values: CDR1 ENHRY, CDR2 SYGVKD. This CDR3 spans 12 amino acids. In DNA form, the CDR3 reads TGTGCCATCAGGGGGGAGGCCTCGCAAGCTTTCTTT. Translated, it gives CAIRGEASQAFF.

This chain joins TRBV6-5 and TRBJ1-1, with a possible D match to TRBD1 (6 bases). Trimming removed 7 bases from V and 0 bases from J, with 15 bases in between. This CDR3 spans 15 amino acids. CDR1 and CDR2 from the germline V gene are MNHEY and SVGAGI. CDR3 nucleotides: TGTGCCAGCATCCTTGGGAGGGGGGTGAACACTGAAGCTTTCTTT. Encoded protein: CASILGRGVNTEAFF.

CDR3 bases: TGCGCCAGCAGCCAAGGAGGATATAACTATGGCTACACCTTC. Translated: CASSQGGYNYGYTF. V and J are TRBV4-3 and TRBJ1-2, with unresolved D. CDR3 size: 14 residues. Germline-derived CDR1 and CDR2 are LGHNA and YSLEER. V was cut by 1 base and J by 1 base, with 7 bases left in between.

The chain employs TRBV5-1 and TRBJ1-2; 8 nucleotides align to TRBD1. CDR3 length equals 14 residues. Looked up from germline, CDR1 is SGHRS and CDR2 is YFSETQ. Trimming cost V 2 bases and J 3 bases; bases outside gene matches: 3. The CDR3 here is CASSLAGGDYGYTF. As DNA, the CDR3 is TGCGCCAGCAGCTTAGCAGGGGGCGACTATGGCTACACCTTC.

This chain uses TRBV5-4 with TRBJ1-2; D is uncertain. This CDR3 has 14 residues. Trimming stripped 2 bases from V and 1 base from J, with 9 bases between. Germline lookup yields CDR1 SGHNT and CDR2 YYREEE (reference sequence). CDR3: CASSFDSLNYGYTF. In DNA, the CDR3 is TGTGCCAGCAGCTTCGACTCTCTTAACTATGGCTACACCTTC.

This clone appeared a single time. CDR3 sequence (DNA): TGTGCCAGTAGTATGAAAGGGGGTACCGGGGAGCTGTTTTTT. As protein: CASSMKGGTGELFF. The chain couples TRBV19 to TRBJ2-2, with D possibly matching TRBD1 (6 bases). CDR3 length: 14 residues. The germline V gene encodes CDR1 LNHDA and CDR2 SQIVND (reference sequence). Trimming pared 3 bases from V and 5 bases from J, leaving 10 bases between.

The chain carries TRBV10-2 and TRBJ2-3; TRBD2 matches 7 bases. The V gene's germline CDR1 is WSHSY and CDR2 SAAADI. The V gene end was trimmed by 4 bases and the J gene end by 2 bases; junction bases not matched to a gene: 6. This CDR3 region has 15 residues. The CDR3 DNA reads as TGCGCCAGCAGTGGATGGCTAGCGGTCACAGATACGCAGTATTTT. Translated: CASSGWLAVTDTQYF.

The chain employs TRBV18 and TRBJ1-6; 10 positions agree with TRBD1. The CDR3 length is 14 residues. Germline V gene lookup returns CDR1 KGHSH and CDR2 LQKENI. J gave up 10 bases and V 6 bases, and 6 bases lay outside the gene matches. CDR3 sequence (DNA): TGTGCCAGCTCTCCGGACAGGGGGGTATCACCCCTCCACTTT. Its protein is CASSPDRGVSPLHF. Full variable domain (rest looked up from reference TRBV18 and TRBJ1-6): NAGVMQNPRHLVRRRGQEARLRCSPMKGHSHVYWYRQLPEEGLKFMVYLQKENIIDESGMPKERFSAEFPKEGPSILRIQQVVRGDSAAYFCASSPDRGVSPLHFGNGTRLTVT.

The rearrangement joins TRBV30 to TRBJ1-5; 9 bases match TRBD1. The germline gives CDR1 GTSNPN, CDR2 SVGIG (reference sequence). Trimming at V came to 0 bases and at J to 3 bases, leaving 3 bases not matched to a gene. This CDR3 comprises 15 residues. The DNA for the CDR3 is TGTGCCTGGAGTGTACAGGGGGCACCCAATCAGCCCCAGCATTTT. This translates into CAWSVQGAPNQPQHF.

This sequence joins TRBV2 and TRBJ1-4; D is undetermined. The CDR3 totals 14 residues. Per germline, CDR1 SNHLY and CDR2 FYNNEI. V shed 8 bases and J shed 5 bases, with 15 bases lying between them. The CDR3 spells CASWTPGSNEKLFF. Written as DNA, the CDR3 is TGTGCCAGCTGGACTCCAGGCAGCAATGAAAAACTGTTTTTT.

The chain is built from TRBV5-1 and TRBJ1-1; 9 bases map to TRBD1. Germline V gene lookup returns CDR1 SGHRS and CDR2 YFSETQ. The CDR3 sequence is 14 residues long. J gave up 8 bases and V 0 bases, and 5 bases lay outside the gene matches. The CDR3 sequence is CASSLAGQGREAFF. The CDR3, as DNA: TGCGCCAGCAGCTTGGCAGGACAGGGGAGGGAAGCTTTCTTT.

CDR3 sequence (DNA): TGCGCCAGCAGTTCATCAAACAGGGGGCCGAATGGCTACACCTTC. As protein: CASSSSNRGPNGYTF. This sequence joins TRBV5-1 and TRBJ1-2, with 9 bases fitting TRBD1. Germline V gene data show CDR1 as SGHRS and CDR2 as YFSETQ. Trimming at V came to 5 bases and at J to 6 bases, leaving 11 bases not matched to a gene. The CDR3 is 15 amino acids.

Only one count was recorded for this clone. V and J are TRBV7-2 and TRBJ1-1; maybe TRBD1 (6 bases). V lost 1 base to trimming and J lost 0 bases, with 9 bases between them. This CDR3 has 15 amino acids. Germline CDR1 and CDR2: SGHTA and FQGNSA. The CDR3 protein is CASSLVTGMNTEAFF. The CDR3 DNA reads as TGTGCCAGCAGCTTAGTAACAGGGATGAACACTGAAGCTTTCTTT.

The V and J genes are TRBV19 and TRBJ2-1, with TRBD1 matching 9 bases. Trimming removed 2 bases from V and 7 bases from J; junction bases left unmatched: 15. This CDR3 region has 18 residues. Germline V CDR1 and CDR2: LNHDA, SQIVND (reference sequence). Here the CDR3 reads CASSIRQRGQGVLNEQFF. The CDR3 region has the DNA TGTGCCAGTAGTATAAGGCAAAGGGGACAGGGTGTTTTGAATGAGCAGTTCTTC.

In nucleotides, the CDR3 is TGCGCCAGCAGTCCAATGACTAGCGGGCTTGGAACAGATACGCAGTATTTT. Translating it yields CASSPMTSGLGTDTQYF. The rearrangement joins TRBV5-1 to TRBJ2-3, with 10 bases aligning to TRBD2. Germline assignment: CDR1 SGHRS and CDR2 YFSETQ. This CDR3 region has 17 residues. V shed 5 bases and J 3 bases; nucleotides not matched to a gene: 12.

This clone was detected only a few times. CDR3 nucleotide sequence: TGTGCCAGCACCCCCAGACAGGCAATCTACACCTTC. Protein product: CASTPRQAIYTF. V gene TRBV28 combines with J gene TRBJ1-2; possibly TRBD1 for D (6 bases). Trimming removed 7 bases at V and 10 bases at J, with 16 bases between. Germline loops: CDR1 MDHEN, CDR2 SYDVKM. The CDR3 length is 12 residues.

The rearrangement uses TRBV5-1 and TRBJ1-1; the D gene is possibly TRBD1 (5 bases). V lost 5 bases to trimming and J lost 1 base, with 15 bases between them. CDR3 length: 15 amino acids. Germline V gives CDR1 SGHRS, CDR2 YFSETQ. The CDR3 spells CASRLSWGGNTEAFF. CDR3 DNA: TGCGCCAGCAGACTCTCCTGGGGGGGGAACACTGAAGCTTTCTTT.

The J gene is TRBJ2-6, the V gene TRBV25-1; D may be TRBD1 (6 bases). V lost 2 bases to trimming and J lost 2 bases, with 13 bases between them. Germline CDR1 and CDR2: MGHDK and SYGVNS. The CDR3 is made up of 17 amino acids. For the CDR3, the DNA is TGTGCCAGCAGTGAACCCCAGGGGAAAGCTGGGGCCAACGTCCTGACTTTC. Its translation is CASSEPQGKAGANVLTF. Drawing the rest from reference TRBV25-1 and TRBJ2-6, the complete variable domain is EADIYQTPRYLVIGTGKKITLECSQTMGHDKMYWYQQDPGMELHLIHYSYGVNSTEKGDLSSESTVSRIRTEHFPLTLESARPSHTSQYLCASSEPQGKAGANVLTFGAGSRLTVL.

This sequence joins TRBV10-2 and TRBJ2-2; D possibly corresponds to TRBD1 (5 bases). V was cut by 4 bases and J by 6 bases, with 12 bases left in between. The length of the CDR3 is 14 residues. Germline CDR1 and CDR2: WSHSY and SAAADI. The chain's CDR3 is CASSVLRGPGELFF. The CDR3 coding sequence is TGCGCCAGCAGTGTCTTAAGGGGTCCCGGGGAGCTGTTTTTT.

J is TRBJ1-5 and V is TRBV19, with D perhaps matching TRBD1 (6 bases). Trimming removed 5 bases at V and 1 base at J, with 15 bases between. This CDR3 contains 16 residues. The germline V gene has CDR1 LNHDA and CDR2 SQIVND (reference sequence). CDR3 nucleotide sequence: TGTGCCAGTAGTCCGGGGACACTGGGAAGCAATCAGCCCCAGCATTTT. This encodes CASSPGTLGSNQPQHF.